This TCR beta chain was captured in a study of early T cells in non-severe SARS-CoV-2 infection. In the case of this clonotype: The antigen is not known.

This CDR3 region has 14 residues. Deletions cut 4 bases from V and 2 bases from J, with 12 bases between. Per the germline V gene, CDR1 is SGHNT and CDR2 is YYREEE (reference sequence). TCRdb recomputed calls from the 5' RACE reads with MiXCR, one row per CDR3 protein. The table shows 26,000 or so distinct CDR3 sequences, with approximately 5% occurring only once. Study-wide points: Clonotype matching in VDJdb favored anti-spike CD8 responses and did not capture private and CD4 specificities.

The sequenced sample was whole blood. The receptor comes from an adult who was a healthcare worker with PCR-confirmed SARS-CoV-2 infection or an uninfected control (not recorded which). This rearrangement joins TRBV5-4 to TRBJ2-5, with TRBD1 as a possible D gene (5 bases). CDR3 DNA sequence: TGTGCCAGCAGCCGAGCCAGGGAACAAGAGACCCAGTACTTC. This translates into CASSRAREQETQYF.